This is a list of T cell receptor beta chains from one sample in a study of technical replicates of blood from several donors. Repertoires were generated with immunoSEQ multiplex PCR, while TCRdb's copy carries only in-frame clones and drops some. The data contain around 93,000 clones, less than 95% of them singletons. The specimen was T cells isolated from PBMCs. These receptors all stem from a human donor in good health. Each CDR3 is given without its conserved first and last residue. D genes are given only for firm matches. Part of the rows lack a size; the others show once, few, many or a class for expanded clones.

v_call: TRBV29-1
cdr3_length: 13
d_call: TRBD2
j_call: TRBJ2-3
clone_size: NA
cdr3_aa: SVRGSSGSTDTQY

v_call: TRBV5-6
cdr3_length: 14
d_call: NA
j_call: TRBJ2-7
clone_size: NA
cdr3_aa: ASSSLGRTAYYEQY

v_call: TRBV13
cdr3_length: 11
d_call: NA
j_call: TRBJ2-7
clone_size: NA
cdr3_aa: ASNGRADYEQY

v_call: TRBV19
cdr3_length: 13
d_call: NA
j_call: TRBJ1-6
clone_size: once
cdr3_aa: ASSPRLTQSSPLH

v_call: TRBV5-1
cdr3_length: 11
d_call: TRBD2
j_call: TRBJ2-3
clone_size: once
cdr3_aa: ASNLAGGNTQY

v_call: TRBV28
cdr3_length: 9
d_call: NA
j_call: TRBJ1-1
clone_size: NA
cdr3_aa: ASSLSGPAF

v_call: TRBV9
cdr3_length: 13
d_call: NA
j_call: TRBJ2-1
clone_size: NA
cdr3_aa: ASSPSGVYLNEQF

v_call: TRBV10-3
cdr3_length: 15
d_call: NA
j_call: TRBJ2-2
clone_size: NA
cdr3_aa: AISGKLERGNTGELF

v_call: TRBV10-3
cdr3_length: 9
d_call: NA
j_call: TRBJ2-1
clone_size: NA
cdr3_aa: AISAYNEQF

v_call: TRBV7-2
cdr3_length: 14
d_call: TRBD2
j_call: TRBJ2-1
clone_size: NA
cdr3_aa: ASSQFWTSGNNEQF

v_call: TRBV5-4
cdr3_length: 11
d_call: NA
j_call: TRBJ2-1
clone_size: NA
cdr3_aa: ASSLIGGNEQF

v_call: TRBV6-5
cdr3_length: 9
d_call: NA
j_call: TRBJ1-1
clone_size: NA
cdr3_aa: ASNRDTEAF

v_call: TRBV13
cdr3_length: 13
d_call: TRBD1
j_call: TRBJ2-2
clone_size: NA
cdr3_aa: ASSATGTEGGELF

v_call: TRBV5-4
cdr3_length: 11
d_call: NA
j_call: TRBJ2-7
clone_size: NA
cdr3_aa: ASSLTGRYEQY

v_call: TRBV10-3
cdr3_length: 11
d_call: NA
j_call: TRBJ2-5
clone_size: NA
cdr3_aa: AISKTDQETQY